This is a list of T cell receptor beta chains from one sample in a study of OX40 agonist ivuxolimab in advanced cancers. Assay used: immunoSEQ multiplex PCR; TCRdb lists only in-frame clones, some missing. The table records about 76,000 clones, 75% to 90% of them present only once. The sample in question was CD4+ or CD8+ T cells sorted from blood, obtained in a trial of the OX40 agonist ivuxolimab. The receptors here all came from an adult with an advanced solid tumor such as melanoma, head and neck, liver or kidney cancer. CDR3s include the opening cysteine and the closing phenylalanine or tryptophan. The order of the fields is D gene, V gene, clone size, J gene, CDR3 DNA, CDR3 protein. The D gene is left open where the match is weak. Size is stated for part of the rows, as once, few or many counts, or as a class when the clone is expanded.

d_gene: -
v_gene: TRBV7-2
abundance: -
j_gene: TRBJ1-1
CDR3nt: TGTGCCAGCAGCTTAGAGGGAAACACTGAAGCTTTCTTT
CDR3aa: CASSLEGNTEAFF

d_gene: -
v_gene: TRBV28
abundance: -
j_gene: TRBJ1-5
CDR3nt: TGTGCCAGCAGTTCTCTAAATCAGCCCCAGCATTTT
CDR3aa: CASSSLNQPQHF

d_gene: -
v_gene: TRBV6-1
abundance: once
j_gene: TRBJ1-6
CDR3nt: TGTGCCAGCAGTGAAGAGAGGAATTCACCCCTCCACTTT
CDR3aa: CASSEERNSPLHF

d_gene: -
v_gene: TRBV20-1
abundance: -
j_gene: TRBJ1-2
CDR3nt: TGCAGTGCTAGGGCTGACACGGTGAACACCTTC
CDR3aa: CSARADTVNTF

d_gene: TRBD1
v_gene: TRBV15
abundance: -
j_gene: TRBJ1-2
CDR3nt: TGTGCCACCAGCAGAGTGAAATTAGGGACAGATTATAACTATGGCTACACCTTC
CDR3aa: CATSRVKLGTDYNYGYTF

d_gene: -
v_gene: TRBV21-1
abundance: -
j_gene: TRBJ2-3
CDR3nt: TGTGCCAGCAGCAAAGCCCCAGGTATAACAGATACGCAGTATTTT
CDR3aa: CASSKAPGITDTQYF

d_gene: -
v_gene: TRBV6-1
abundance: -
j_gene: TRBJ2-7
CDR3nt: TGTGCCAGCAGTGGTAATATAGCCTACGAGCAGTACTTC
CDR3aa: CASSGNIAYEQYF

d_gene: -
v_gene: TRBV18
abundance: -
j_gene: TRBJ1-4
CDR3nt: TGTGCCAGCTCACAAGGGATCGAGGGTGAAAAACTGTTTTTT
CDR3aa: CASSQGIEGEKLFF

d_gene: -
v_gene: TRBV6-5
abundance: -
j_gene: TRBJ1-3
CDR3nt: TGTGCCAGCAGCCGTGGACAGCTCGGAAACACCATATATTTT
CDR3aa: CASSRGQLGNTIYF

d_gene: -
v_gene: TRBV12-5
abundance: once
j_gene: TRBJ2-3
CDR3nt: TGTGCTAGTGGAAGTAGCGGTGCAGATACGCAGTATTTT
CDR3aa: CASGSSGADTQYF

d_gene: -
v_gene: TRBV18
abundance: -
j_gene: TRBJ2-4
CDR3nt: TGTGCCAGCTCAGCCCCTGCTAGCGACAAAAACATTCAGTACTTC
CDR3aa: CASSAPASDKNIQYF

d_gene: -
v_gene: TRBV6-5
abundance: once
j_gene: TRBJ1-1
CDR3nt: TGTGCCAGCAGCTCGGGGTGGGAGAACACTGAAGCTTTCTTT
CDR3aa: CASSSGWENTEAFF

d_gene: -
v_gene: TRBV6-1
abundance: -
j_gene: TRBJ2-1
CDR3nt: TGTGCCAGCAGTTGGAGACAGGTGTCTGAGCAGTTCTTC
CDR3aa: CASSWRQVSEQFF

d_gene: -
v_gene: TRBV20-1
abundance: -
j_gene: TRBJ2-3
CDR3nt: TGCAGTGCCTACACAGATACGCAGTATTTT
CDR3aa: CSAYTDTQYF

d_gene: TRBD2
v_gene: TRBV5-1
abundance: -
j_gene: TRBJ2-2
CDR3nt: TGCGCCAGCAGCTTGGGCCTAGCGGCCATCAGAAAGAACACCGGGGAGCTGTTTTTT
CDR3aa: CASSLGLAAIRKNTGELFF

d_gene: TRBD1
v_gene: TRBV28
abundance: -
j_gene: TRBJ1-4
CDR3nt: TGTGCCAGCAGCTGGACAGGGGGCCGCCTTGATGAAAAACTGTTTTTT
CDR3aa: CASSWTGGRLDEKLFF

d_gene: -
v_gene: TRBV5-1
abundance: -
j_gene: TRBJ2-7
CDR3nt: TGCGCCAGCAGCTTGGGGCAGGGCGTGGGGGAGCAGTACTTC
CDR3aa: CASSLGQGVGEQYF

d_gene: TRBD2
v_gene: TRBV19
abundance: -
j_gene: TRBJ2-3
CDR3nt: TGTGCCAGTAGTATTAGCGGGGGCACAGATACGCAGTATTTT
CDR3aa: CASSISGGTDTQYF

d_gene: -
v_gene: TRBV27
abundance: -
j_gene: TRBJ2-5
CDR3nt: TGTGCCAGCAGCCCATCACTTCCGGGCCAAGAGACCCAGTACTTC
CDR3aa: CASSPSLPGQETQYF

d_gene: TRBD1
v_gene: TRBV18
abundance: -
j_gene: TRBJ2-7
CDR3nt: TGTGCCAGCTCACTTCTAGGGACAGGAGCGTACGAGCAGTACTTC
CDR3aa: CASSLLGTGAYEQYF

d_gene: -
v_gene: TRBV15
abundance: few
j_gene: TRBJ1-4
CDR3nt: TGTGCCACCAGCAGAGATATCGGATGGGATGAAAAACTGTTTTTT
CDR3aa: CATSRDIGWDEKLFF

d_gene: TRBD2
v_gene: TRBV9
abundance: -
j_gene: TRBJ2-1
CDR3nt: TGTGCCAGCAGCCGGACTAGCGGAACCTACAATGAGCAGTTCTTC
CDR3aa: CASSRTSGTYNEQFF

d_gene: TRBD1
v_gene: TRBV30
abundance: -
j_gene: TRBJ1-2
CDR3nt: TGTGCCTGGAGAGACGAGGGACAGGGGTTTGTTGGCTACACCTTC
CDR3aa: CAWRDEGQGFVGYTF

d_gene: TRBD2
v_gene: TRBV7-6
abundance: -
j_gene: TRBJ2-2
CDR3nt: TGTGCCAGCAGCTCATTGGGACTAGCGGGAGGATCGCGCACCGGGGAGCTGTTTTTT
CDR3aa: CASSSLGLAGGSRTGELFF

d_gene: -
v_gene: TRBV5-6
abundance: -
j_gene: TRBJ2-7
CDR3nt: TGTGCCAGCAGCGCGGGACCAGTCTACGAGCAGTACTTC
CDR3aa: CASSAGPVYEQYF

d_gene: TRBD1
v_gene: TRBV28
abundance: -
j_gene: TRBJ2-5
CDR3nt: TGTGCCAGCAGTTCTATAGGGACAGCAACCCAAGAGACCCAGTACTTC
CDR3aa: CASSSIGTATQETQYF

d_gene: TRBD1
v_gene: TRBV9
abundance: -
j_gene: TRBJ2-5
CDR3nt: TGTGCCAGCAGCCCCACAGGGGGCGGCGAGACCCAGTACTTC
CDR3aa: CASSPTGGGETQYF

d_gene: TRBD1
v_gene: TRBV5-1
abundance: -
j_gene: TRBJ2-3
CDR3nt: TGCGCCAGCAGCCGCCAGGGGGTAGAGGATACGCAGTATTTT
CDR3aa: CASSRQGVEDTQYF

d_gene: -
v_gene: TRBV27
abundance: -
j_gene: TRBJ2-3
CDR3nt: TGTGCCAGCCGTAGGGGGGGACCCACAGATACGCAGTATTTT
CDR3aa: CASRRGGPTDTQYF

d_gene: TRBD2
v_gene: TRBV7-3
abundance: -
j_gene: TRBJ2-7
CDR3nt: TGTGCCAGCAGCTCCCGCACTAGCGGGACGGTCTACGAGCAGTACTTC
CDR3aa: CASSSRTSGTVYEQYF

d_gene: -
v_gene: TRBV7-2
abundance: -
j_gene: TRBJ2-7
CDR3nt: TGTGCCAGCAGCTTAAACAGATTATACGAGCAGTACTTC
CDR3aa: CASSLNRLYEQYF

d_gene: TRBD1
v_gene: TRBV29-1
abundance: -
j_gene: TRBJ2-4
CDR3nt: TGCAGCGTGGTGGGACAGTTAGCCAAAAACATTCAGTACTTC
CDR3aa: CSVVGQLAKNIQYF

d_gene: TRBD1
v_gene: TRBV7-3
abundance: -
j_gene: TRBJ2-1
CDR3nt: TGTGCCAGCAGCTCACCGGGACAGGGATTACTCAATGAGCAGTTCTTC
CDR3aa: CASSSPGQGLLNEQFF

d_gene: -
v_gene: TRBV7-3
abundance: -
j_gene: TRBJ1-2
CDR3nt: TGTGCCAGCAGGAGGGGGGCTATCTATGGCTACACCTTC
CDR3aa: CASRRGAIYGYTF

d_gene: TRBD2
v_gene: TRBV5-8
abundance: -
j_gene: TRBJ2-7
CDR3nt: TGTGCCAGCAGCTACCGCCTAACTAGCGGGGGTTCCTACGAGCAGTACTTC
CDR3aa: CASSYRLTSGGSYEQYF

d_gene: TRBD1
v_gene: TRBV10-3
abundance: -
j_gene: TRBJ1-2
CDR3nt: TGTGCCATCAGAAAGGACAGGGATGACTATGGCTACACCTTC
CDR3aa: CAIRKDRDDYGYTF

d_gene: TRBD1
v_gene: TRBV30
abundance: -
j_gene: TRBJ1-1
CDR3nt: TGTGCCTGGAGTGTACAGGGGGGGGCGGCTTTCTTT
CDR3aa: CAWSVQGGAAFF

d_gene: TRBD2
v_gene: TRBV19
abundance: -
j_gene: TRBJ2-1
CDR3nt: TGTGCCAGTAGTCTACTCGGGACTAGCGGGATGAGTAATGAGCAGTTCTTC
CDR3aa: CASSLLGTSGMSNEQFF

d_gene: TRBD1
v_gene: TRBV4-1
abundance: -
j_gene: TRBJ1-2
CDR3nt: TGCGCCAGCAGCCAAGATAAGGCAGGGGGGTACTATGGCTACACCTTC
CDR3aa: CASSQDKAGGYYGYTF

d_gene: TRBD1
v_gene: TRBV4-2
abundance: -
j_gene: TRBJ1-1
CDR3nt: TGTGCCAGCAGCTACCAGGCCGGGACAGCGAACACTGAAGCTTTCTTT
CDR3aa: CASSYQAGTANTEAFF

d_gene: -
v_gene: TRBV14
abundance: -
j_gene: TRBJ1-1
CDR3nt: TGTGCCAGCAGCCAATGGAACGGGGAGGGGAACACTGAAGCTTTCTTT
CDR3aa: CASSQWNGEGNTEAFF

d_gene: TRBD1
v_gene: TRBV6-1
abundance: -
j_gene: TRBJ2-3
CDR3nt: TGTGCCAGCAGTGACCCGGGACAGCCTGCGCAGTATTTT
CDR3aa: CASSDPGQPAQYF

d_gene: -
v_gene: TRBV4-3
abundance: -
j_gene: TRBJ2-7
CDR3nt: TGCGCCAGCAGCCGTCAAAAGGGAGGATCTTACGAGCAGTACTTC
CDR3aa: CASSRQKGGSYEQYF

d_gene: -
v_gene: TRBV6-5
abundance: -
j_gene: TRBJ2-2
CDR3nt: TGTGCCAGCGGTCACACCGGGGAGCTGTTTTTT
CDR3aa: CASGHTGELFF

d_gene: -
v_gene: TRBV6-6
abundance: -
j_gene: TRBJ1-5
CDR3nt: TGTGCCAGCAGTACACGGACAGAGAATCAGCCCCAGCATTTT
CDR3aa: CASSTRTENQPQHF

d_gene: -
v_gene: TRBV4-1
abundance: -
j_gene: TRBJ1-4
CDR3nt: TGCGCCAGCAGCCAAGCGACAGGACTTGGAGCAACTAATGAAAAACTGTTTTTT
CDR3aa: CASSQATGLGATNEKLFF

d_gene: -
v_gene: TRBV2
abundance: -
j_gene: TRBJ2-2
CDR3nt: TGTGCCAGCAGTGAGCTTACAGGGCACACCGGGGAGCTGTTTTTT
CDR3aa: CASSELTGHTGELFF

d_gene: -
v_gene: TRBV7-9
abundance: -
j_gene: TRBJ1-5
CDR3nt: TGTGCCAGCAGTCGCGGGACGGCAAGGGGTCAGCCCCAGCATTTT
CDR3aa: CASSRGTARGQPQHF

d_gene: -
v_gene: TRBV5-1
abundance: -
j_gene: TRBJ1-1
CDR3nt: TGCGCCAGCAGCTTGGCCGCCACGAACACTGAAGCTTTCTTT
CDR3aa: CASSLAATNTEAFF

d_gene: -
v_gene: TRBV6-6
abundance: -
j_gene: TRBJ2-7
CDR3nt: TGTGCCAGCAGTTCCAACAGGGATTCCTACGAGCAGTACTTC
CDR3aa: CASSSNRDSYEQYF

d_gene: TRBD2
v_gene: TRBV5-1
abundance: -
j_gene: TRBJ2-3
CDR3nt: TGCGCCAGCAGCACAACAGCGGGAGTTAGCACAGATACGCAGTATTTT
CDR3aa: CASSTTAGVSTDTQYF